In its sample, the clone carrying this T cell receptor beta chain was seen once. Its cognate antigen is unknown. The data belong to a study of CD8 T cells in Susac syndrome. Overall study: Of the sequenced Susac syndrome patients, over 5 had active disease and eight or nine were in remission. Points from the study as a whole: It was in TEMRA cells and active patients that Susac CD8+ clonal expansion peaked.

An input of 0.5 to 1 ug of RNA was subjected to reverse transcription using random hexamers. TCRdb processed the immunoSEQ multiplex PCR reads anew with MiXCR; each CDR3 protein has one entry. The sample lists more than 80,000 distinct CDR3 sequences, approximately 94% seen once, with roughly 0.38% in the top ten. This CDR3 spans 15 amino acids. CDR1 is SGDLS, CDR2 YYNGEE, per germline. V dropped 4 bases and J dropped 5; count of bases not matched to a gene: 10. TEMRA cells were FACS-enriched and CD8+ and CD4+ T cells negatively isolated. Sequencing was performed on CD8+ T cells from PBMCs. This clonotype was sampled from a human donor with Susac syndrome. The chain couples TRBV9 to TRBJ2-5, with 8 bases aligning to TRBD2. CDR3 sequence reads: CASSPGLEDGETQYF. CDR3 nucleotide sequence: TGTGCCAGCAGCCCGGGACTAGAGGACGGCGAGACCCAGTACTTC.